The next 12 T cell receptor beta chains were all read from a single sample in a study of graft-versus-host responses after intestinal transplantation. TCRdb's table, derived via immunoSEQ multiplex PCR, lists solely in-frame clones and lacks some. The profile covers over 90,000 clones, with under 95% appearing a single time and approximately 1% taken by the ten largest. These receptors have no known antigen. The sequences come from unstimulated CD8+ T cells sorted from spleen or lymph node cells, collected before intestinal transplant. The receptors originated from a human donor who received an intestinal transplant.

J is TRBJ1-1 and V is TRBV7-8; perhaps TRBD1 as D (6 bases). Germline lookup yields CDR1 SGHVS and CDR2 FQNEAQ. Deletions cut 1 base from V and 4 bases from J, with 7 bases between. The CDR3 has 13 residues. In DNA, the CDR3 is TGTGCCAGCAGCTTAGAGACAGGCACTGAAGCTTTCTTT. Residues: CASSLETGTEAFF.

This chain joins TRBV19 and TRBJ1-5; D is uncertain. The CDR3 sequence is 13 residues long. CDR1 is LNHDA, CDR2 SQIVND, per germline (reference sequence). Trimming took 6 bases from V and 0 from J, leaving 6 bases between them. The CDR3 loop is CASSQYSNQPQHF. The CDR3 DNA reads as TGTGCCAGTAGCCAATATAGCAATCAGCCCCAGCATTTT.

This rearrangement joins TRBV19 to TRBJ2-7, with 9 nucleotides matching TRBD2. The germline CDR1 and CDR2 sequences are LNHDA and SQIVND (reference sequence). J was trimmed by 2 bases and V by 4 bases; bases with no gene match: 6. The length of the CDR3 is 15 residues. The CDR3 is CASSTGAGGTYEQYF. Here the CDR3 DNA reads TGTGCCAGTAGTACCGGAGCGGGGGGAACCTACGAGCAGTACTTC.

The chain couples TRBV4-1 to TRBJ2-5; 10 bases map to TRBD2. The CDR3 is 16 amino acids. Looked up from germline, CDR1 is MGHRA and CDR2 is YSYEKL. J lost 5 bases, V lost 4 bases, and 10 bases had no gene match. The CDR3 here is CASSRVLAGDQETQYF. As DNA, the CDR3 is TGCGCCAGCAGCCGAGTTCTAGCGGGGGATCAGGAGACCCAGTACTTC.

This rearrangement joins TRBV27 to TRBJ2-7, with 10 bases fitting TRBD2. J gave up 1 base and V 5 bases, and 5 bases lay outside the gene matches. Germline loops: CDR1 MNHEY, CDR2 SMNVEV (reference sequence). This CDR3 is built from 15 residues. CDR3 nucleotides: TGTGCCAGCAGTAGTAGCGGGGGGTTATCCTACGAGCAGTACTTC. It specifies CASSSSGGLSYEQYF.

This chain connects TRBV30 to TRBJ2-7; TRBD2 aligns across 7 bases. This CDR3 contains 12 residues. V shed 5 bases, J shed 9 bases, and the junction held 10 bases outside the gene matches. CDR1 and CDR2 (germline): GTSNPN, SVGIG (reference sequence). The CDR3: CAWAGDLTAQYF. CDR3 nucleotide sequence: TGTGCCTGGGCGGGGGACCTCACGGCGCAGTACTTC.

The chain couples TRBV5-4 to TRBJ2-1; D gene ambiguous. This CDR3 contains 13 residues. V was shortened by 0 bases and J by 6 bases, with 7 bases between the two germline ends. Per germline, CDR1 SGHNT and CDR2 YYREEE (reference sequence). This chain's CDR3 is CASSLVGVNEQFF. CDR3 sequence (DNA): TGTGCCAGCAGCTTGGTTGGGGTCAATGAGCAGTTCTTC.

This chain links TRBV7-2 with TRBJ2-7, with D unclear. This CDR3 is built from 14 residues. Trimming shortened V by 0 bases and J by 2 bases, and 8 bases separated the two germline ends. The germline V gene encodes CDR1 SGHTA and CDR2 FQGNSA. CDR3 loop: CASSLAGLTYEQYF. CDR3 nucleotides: TGTGCCAGCAGCTTAGCAGGTCTTACCTACGAGCAGTACTTC.

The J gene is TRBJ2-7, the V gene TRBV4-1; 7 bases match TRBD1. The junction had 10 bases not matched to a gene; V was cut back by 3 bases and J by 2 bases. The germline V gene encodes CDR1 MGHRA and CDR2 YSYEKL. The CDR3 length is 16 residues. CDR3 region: CASSHVTGVRTYEQYF. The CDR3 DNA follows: TGCGCCAGCAGCCACGTCACAGGGGTGAGAACCTACGAGCAGTACTTC.

In DNA form, the CDR3 reads TGTGCCAGCTCACCTGAGACCCCGAACACCGGGGAGCTGTTTTTT. As protein: CASSPETPNTGELFF. The rearrangement uses TRBV18 and TRBJ2-2; no reliable D call. Trimming cost V 3 bases and J 0 bases, with 8 bases left between them. The germline gives CDR1 KGHSH, CDR2 LQKENI. This CDR3 is 15 amino acids long.

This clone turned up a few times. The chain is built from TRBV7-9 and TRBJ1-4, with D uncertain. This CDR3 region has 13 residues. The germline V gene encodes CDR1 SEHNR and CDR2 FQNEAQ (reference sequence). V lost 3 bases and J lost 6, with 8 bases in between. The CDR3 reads CASSFSPDEKLFF. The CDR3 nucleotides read TGTGCCAGCAGCTTTTCGCCAGATGAAAAACTGTTTTTT. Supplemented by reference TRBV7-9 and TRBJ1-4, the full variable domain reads DTGVSQNPRHKITKRGQNVTFRCDPISEHNRLYWYRQTLGQGPEFLTYFQNEAQLEKSRLLSDRFSAERPKGSFSTLEIQRTEQGDSAMYLCASSFSPDEKLFFGSGTQLSVL.

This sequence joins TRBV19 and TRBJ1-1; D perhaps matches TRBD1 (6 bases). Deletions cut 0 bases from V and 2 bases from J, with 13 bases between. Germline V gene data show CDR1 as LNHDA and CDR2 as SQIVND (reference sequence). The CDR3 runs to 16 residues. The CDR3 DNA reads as TGTGCCAGTAGTATAGATGGATCAGGGGCCAACACTGAAGCTTTCTTT. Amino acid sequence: CASSIDGSGANTEAFF.